This T cell receptor (beta chain) was recovered during a study of T cell repertoires in cytomegalovirus infection. Study background: HLA-B-restricted CMV epitopes that are well studied, plus recently identified HLA-C-restricted ones, were used by the study.

Study results and limitations: Within the response measured ex vivo, HLA-C-restricted CMV-specific TCR beta clonotypes were dominant. Based on cumulative public TCR beta family frequency, carriers of CMV plus the relevant HLA were identified.

The CDR3 is 12 amino acids. Germline loops: CDR1 MNHEY, CDR2 SVGAGI. V was pared by 5 bases and J by 1 base, with 5 bases between. TCRdb reprocessed the reads via MiXCR and lists one record per CDR3 protein. In the table there are fewer than 200,000 distinct CDR3 sequences, less than 25% of which are singletons. Note on this clonotype: Its specificity is unknown.

The sequencing here drew on CD8+ T cells from cultured PBMCs, taken from culture after CMV antigen stimulation. This receptor was obtained from a human donor in good health (CMV status not recorded). Some clones in this sample may be carry-over from other donors' samples. The V and J genes are TRBV6-5 and TRBJ1-2; D unresolved. The CDR3 here is CASSTNNYGYTF. The CDR3 DNA sequence: TGTGCCAGCAGTACGAATAACTATGGCTACACCTTC.